The present T cell receptor (beta chain) was sequenced within a study of cytomegalovirus exposure and HLA in healthy donors. From germline, CDR1 is SGHTA and CDR2 FQGNSA. V was cut by 5 bases and J by 6 bases, with 11 bases left in between. The CDR3 is 13 amino acids. Findings and caveats of the study: Later on, an analysis tied 15,000 to 20,000 TCR beta sequences to HLA alleles at 0.05 false discovery rate. In a later analysis, V- and J-gene trimming of beta chains associated with a DCLRE1C missense variant, replicated independently.

PCR primers comprised 60 Vbeta and 13 Jbeta primers. Assay: immunoSEQ multiplex PCR; the TCRdb copy retains only in-frame clones and omits some. This sample has some 150,000 clones; approximately 76% occur once, and the top ten carry over 1.1%. A remark on this clone: Its specificity is unknown.

Material for sequencing was PBMCs. The chain links TRBV7-2 to TRBJ1-5, with no clear D. The sequence was collected from a man aged 55 to 70 in good health and CMV-seronegative. In nucleotides, the CDR3 is TGTGCCAGCAGCCCCTTTATAGCTCAGCCCCAGCATTTT. Its protein product is CASSPFIAQPQHF.